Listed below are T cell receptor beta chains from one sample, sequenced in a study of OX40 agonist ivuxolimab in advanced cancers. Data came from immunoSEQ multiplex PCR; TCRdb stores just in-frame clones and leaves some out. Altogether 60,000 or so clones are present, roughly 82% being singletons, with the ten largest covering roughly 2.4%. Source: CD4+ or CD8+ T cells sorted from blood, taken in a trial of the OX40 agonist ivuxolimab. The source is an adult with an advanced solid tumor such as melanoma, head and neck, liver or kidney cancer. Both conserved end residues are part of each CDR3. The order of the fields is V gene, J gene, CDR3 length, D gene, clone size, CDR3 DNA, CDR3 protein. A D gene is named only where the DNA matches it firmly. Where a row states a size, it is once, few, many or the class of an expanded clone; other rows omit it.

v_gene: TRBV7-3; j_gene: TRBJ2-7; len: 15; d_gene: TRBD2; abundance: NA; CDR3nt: TGTGCCAGCAGCTTATACCCTAGCGGCACCTACGAGCAGTACTTC; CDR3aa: CASSLYPSGTYEQYF
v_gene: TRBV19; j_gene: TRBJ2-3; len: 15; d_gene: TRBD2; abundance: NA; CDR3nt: TGTGCCAGTAGCCCAGCGGGGGGGACCACAGATACGCAGTATTTT; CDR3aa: CASSPAGGTTDTQYF
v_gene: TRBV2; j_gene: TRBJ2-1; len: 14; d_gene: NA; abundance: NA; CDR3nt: TGTGCCAGCAGTTCCGGGACTCGTTACAATGAGCAGTTCTTC; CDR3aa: CASSSGTRYNEQFF
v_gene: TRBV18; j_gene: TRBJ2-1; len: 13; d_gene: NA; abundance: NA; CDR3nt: TGTGCCAGCTCACCATCGAATGGCAATGAGCAGTTCTTC; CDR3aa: CASSPSNGNEQFF
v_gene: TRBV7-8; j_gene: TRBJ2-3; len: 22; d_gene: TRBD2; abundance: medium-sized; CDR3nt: TGTGCCAGCAGCTTCATGACCTTAGACAGGGCTAGGATAGCGGGGGGGCGAAATACGCAGTATTTT; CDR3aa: CASSFMTLDRARIAGGRNTQYF
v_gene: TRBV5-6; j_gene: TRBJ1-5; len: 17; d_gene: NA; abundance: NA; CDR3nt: TGTGCCAGCAGCTTGGCCGGGGACTGGGAGGGCAATCAGCCCCAGCATTTT; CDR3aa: CASSLAGDWEGNQPQHF
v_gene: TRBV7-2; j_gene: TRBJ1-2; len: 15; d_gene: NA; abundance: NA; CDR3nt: TGTGCCAGCAGCTTGCAAGCGGGGGGCGCCGGGGGCTACACCTTC; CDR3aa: CASSLQAGGAGGYTF
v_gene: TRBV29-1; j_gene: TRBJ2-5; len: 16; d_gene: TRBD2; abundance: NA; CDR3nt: TGCAGCGAGATGAGGACTAGCCATCTTCTACAAGAGACCCAGTACTTC; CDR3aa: CSEMRTSHLLQETQYF
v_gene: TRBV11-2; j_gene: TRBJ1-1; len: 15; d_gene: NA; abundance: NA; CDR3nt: TGTGCCAGCAGCTTAGTCCGGGGGAACAGGGTATTCGCTTTCTTT; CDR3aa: CASSLVRGNRVFAFF
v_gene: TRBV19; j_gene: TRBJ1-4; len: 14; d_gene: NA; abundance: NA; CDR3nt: TGTGCCAGTAGTATGCACAGGCGGGGTGAAAAACTGTTTTTT; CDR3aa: CASSMHRRGEKLFF
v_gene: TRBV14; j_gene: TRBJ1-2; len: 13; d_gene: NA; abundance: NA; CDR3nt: TGTGCCAGCAGCCAAGGGATCGGGGTTCGCTACACCTTC; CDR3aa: CASSQGIGVRYTF
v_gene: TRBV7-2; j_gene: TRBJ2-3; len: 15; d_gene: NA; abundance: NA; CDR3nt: TGTGCCAGCAGCTTAGCTGGCCGCCACACAGATACGCAGTATTTT; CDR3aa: CASSLAGRHTDTQYF
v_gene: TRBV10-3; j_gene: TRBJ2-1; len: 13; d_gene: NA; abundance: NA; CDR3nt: TGTGCCATCAGTGAAGTGGGAAATAATGAGCAGTTCTTC; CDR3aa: CAISEVGNNEQFF
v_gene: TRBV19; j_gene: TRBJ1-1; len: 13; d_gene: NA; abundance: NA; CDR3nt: TGTGCCAGTAAGAAGGTTCAAAACACTGAAGCTTTCTTT; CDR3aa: CASKKVQNTEAFF
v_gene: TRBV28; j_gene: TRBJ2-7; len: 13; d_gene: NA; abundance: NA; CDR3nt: TGTGCCAGCACACCGACGGGGCTCGGGGAGCAGTACTTC; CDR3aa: CASTPTGLGEQYF
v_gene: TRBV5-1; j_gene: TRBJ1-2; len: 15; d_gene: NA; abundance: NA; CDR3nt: TGCGCCAGCAGCCCCAAGGCCAATCCTAACTATGGCTACACCTTC; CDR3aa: CASSPKANPNYGYTF
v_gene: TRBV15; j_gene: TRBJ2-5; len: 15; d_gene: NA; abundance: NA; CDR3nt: TGTGCCACCAGCAGAGATAGGAGCAGGGGCGAGACCCAGTACTTC; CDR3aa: CATSRDRSRGETQYF
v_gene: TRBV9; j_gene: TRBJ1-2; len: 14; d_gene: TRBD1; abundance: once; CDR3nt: TGTGCCAGCAGCGTGGGACAGGGGGCTGGCGGCTACACCTTC; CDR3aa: CASSVGQGAGGYTF
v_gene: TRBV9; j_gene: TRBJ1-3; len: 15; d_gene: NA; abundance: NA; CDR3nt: TGTGCCAGCAGCGTCGGGGGTATAGGTGGAAACACCATATATTTT; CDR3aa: CASSVGGIGGNTIYF
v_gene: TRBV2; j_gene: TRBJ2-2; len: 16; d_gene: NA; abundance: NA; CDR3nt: TGTGCCAGCAGTCCCCCCGGTCGTCCGGGGACCGGGGAGCTGTTTTTT; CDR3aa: CASSPPGRPGTGELFF
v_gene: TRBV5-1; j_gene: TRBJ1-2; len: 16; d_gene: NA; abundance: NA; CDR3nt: TGCGCCAGCAGCTTGGGGGGACTTACCGTTAACTATGGCTACACCTTC; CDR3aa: CASSLGGLTVNYGYTF
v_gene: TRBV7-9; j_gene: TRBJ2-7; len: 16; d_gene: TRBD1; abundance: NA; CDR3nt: TGTGCCAGCAGCTTCAGCGGTGGCAGGGGGCCGGACGAGCAGTACTTC; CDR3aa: CASSFSGGRGPDEQYF
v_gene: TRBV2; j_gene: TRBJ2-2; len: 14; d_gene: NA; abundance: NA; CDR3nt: TGTGCCAGTGGGAGTGGGCTCAGCACCGGGGAGCTGTTTTTT; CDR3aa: CASGSGLSTGELFF
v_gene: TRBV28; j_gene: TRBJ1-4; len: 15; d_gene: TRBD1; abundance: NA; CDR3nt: TGTGCCAGCAGTTTATGGGGGACAGGGAATGAAAAACTGTTTTTT; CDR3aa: CASSLWGTGNEKLFF
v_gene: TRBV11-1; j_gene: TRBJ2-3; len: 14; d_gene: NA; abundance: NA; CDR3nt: TGTGCCAGCAGCTTAGCCGGGCCCGCAGATACGCAGTATTTT; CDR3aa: CASSLAGPADTQYF
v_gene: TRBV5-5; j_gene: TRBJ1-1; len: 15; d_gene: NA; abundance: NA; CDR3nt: TGTGCCAGCAGCTTTTTGTGGGCGACGAACACTGAAGCTTTCTTT; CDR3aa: CASSFLWATNTEAFF
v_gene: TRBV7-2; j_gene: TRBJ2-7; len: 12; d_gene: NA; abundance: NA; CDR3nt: TGTGCCAGCAGCTTAGTGGGCTACGAGCAGTACTTC; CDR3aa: CASSLVGYEQYF
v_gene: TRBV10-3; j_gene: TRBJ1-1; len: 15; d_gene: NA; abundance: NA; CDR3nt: TGTGCCATCAGTGACCCCGGCGGACTGGACACTGAAGCTTTCTTT; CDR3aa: CAISDPGGLDTEAFF
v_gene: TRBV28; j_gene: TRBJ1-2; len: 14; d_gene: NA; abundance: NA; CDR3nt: TGTGCCAGCAGTTTAGGCTTGGGGAGAAATGGCTACACCTTC; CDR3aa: CASSLGLGRNGYTF
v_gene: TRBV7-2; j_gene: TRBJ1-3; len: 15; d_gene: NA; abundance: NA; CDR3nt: TGTGCCAGCAGCTTAGCACCGGGTAGAGGAAACACCATATATTTT; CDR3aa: CASSLAPGRGNTIYF
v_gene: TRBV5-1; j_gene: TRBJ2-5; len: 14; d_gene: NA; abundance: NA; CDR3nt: TGCGCCAGCAGCCCAAGACAGGCCCAAGAGACCCAGTACTTC; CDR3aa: CASSPRQAQETQYF
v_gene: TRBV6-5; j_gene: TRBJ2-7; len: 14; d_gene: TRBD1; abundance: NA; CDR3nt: TGTGCCAGCCGCCCGGGACAGGGCGCCTACGAGCAGTACTTC; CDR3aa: CASRPGQGAYEQYF
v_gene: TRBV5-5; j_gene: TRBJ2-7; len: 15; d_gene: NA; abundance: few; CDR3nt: TGTGCCAGCAGCTTGGCGGACAGCCCATCCTACGAGCAGTACTTC; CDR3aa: CASSLADSPSYEQYF
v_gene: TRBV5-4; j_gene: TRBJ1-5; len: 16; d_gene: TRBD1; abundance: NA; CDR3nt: TGTGCCAGCAGCTTGGCCGGGACAGGGGGCAATCAGCCCCAGCATTTT; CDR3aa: CASSLAGTGGNQPQHF
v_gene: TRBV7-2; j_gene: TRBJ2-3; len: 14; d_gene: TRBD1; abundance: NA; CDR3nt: TGTGCCAGCAGCTTGACAGGGGCTGTAGATACGCAGTATTTT; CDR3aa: CASSLTGAVDTQYF
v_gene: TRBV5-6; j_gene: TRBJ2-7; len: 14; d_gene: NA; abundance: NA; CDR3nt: TGTGCCAGCGGCATTAGGACACGGTCCTACGAGCAGTACTTC; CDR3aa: CASGIRTRSYEQYF
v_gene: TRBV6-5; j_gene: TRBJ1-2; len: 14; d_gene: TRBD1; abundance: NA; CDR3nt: TGTGCCAGTATACCGGGACAGGCCTCCTATGGCTACACCTTC; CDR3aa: CASIPGQASYGYTF
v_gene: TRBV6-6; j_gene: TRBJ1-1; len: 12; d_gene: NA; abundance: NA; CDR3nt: TGTGCCAGCAGTTCCCAATGGGCTGAAGCTTTCTTT; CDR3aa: CASSSQWAEAFF
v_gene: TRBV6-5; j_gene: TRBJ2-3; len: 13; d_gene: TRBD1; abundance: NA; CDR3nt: TGTGCCAGCAGTTACTCGACAGGGGATACGCAGTATTTT; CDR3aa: CASSYSTGDTQYF
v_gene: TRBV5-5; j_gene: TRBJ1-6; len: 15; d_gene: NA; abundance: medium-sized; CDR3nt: TGTGCCAGCAGCTTGGATTGGGGGGATAATTCACCCCTCCACTTT; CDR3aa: CASSLDWGDNSPLHF
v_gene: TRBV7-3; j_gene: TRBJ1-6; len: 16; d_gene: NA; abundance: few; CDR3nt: TGTGCCAGCCCCCCGCGAACGAACTCCTATAATTCACCCCTCCACTTT; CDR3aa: CASPPRTNSYNSPLHF
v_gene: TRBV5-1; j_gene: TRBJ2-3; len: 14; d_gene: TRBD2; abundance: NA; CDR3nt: TGCGCCAGCAGCTTTAGCGGGGACACAGATACGCAGTATTTT; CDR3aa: CASSFSGDTDTQYF
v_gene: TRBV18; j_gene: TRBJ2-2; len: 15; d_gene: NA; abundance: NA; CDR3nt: TGTGCCAGCTCACCACCGGGGGGAAGAACCGGGGAGCTGTTTTTT; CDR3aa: CASSPPGGRTGELFF
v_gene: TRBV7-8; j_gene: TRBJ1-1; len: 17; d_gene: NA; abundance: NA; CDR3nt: TGTGCCAGCAGCTTAGGTTGGGCGAGGACACTTAACACTGAAGCTTTCTTT; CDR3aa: CASSLGWARTLNTEAFF
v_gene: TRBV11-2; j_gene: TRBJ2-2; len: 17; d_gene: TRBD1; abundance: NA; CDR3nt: TGTGCCAGCAGCCCGGACAGGGGGTCCTTTAACACCGGGGAGCTGTTTTTT; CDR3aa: CASSPDRGSFNTGELFF
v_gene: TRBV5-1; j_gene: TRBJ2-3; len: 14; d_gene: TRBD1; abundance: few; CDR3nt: TGCGCCAGCAGCTGGGGACAGACCACAGATACGCAGTATTTT; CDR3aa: CASSWGQTTDTQYF
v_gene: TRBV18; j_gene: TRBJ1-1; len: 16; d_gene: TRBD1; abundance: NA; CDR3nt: TGTGCCAGCTCACCTTTTTTCGGACAGGCGAACACTGAAGCTTTCTTT; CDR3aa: CASSPFFGQANTEAFF
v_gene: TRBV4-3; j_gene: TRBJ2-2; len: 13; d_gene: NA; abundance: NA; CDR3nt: TGCGCCAGCAGCCAAGATTACGACGGGGAGCTGTTTTTT; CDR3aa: CASSQDYDGELFF
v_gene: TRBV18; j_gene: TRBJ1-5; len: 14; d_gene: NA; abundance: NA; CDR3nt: TGTGCCAGCTCACCACAGGGCCGAGATCAGCCCCAGCATTTT; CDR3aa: CASSPQGRDQPQHF
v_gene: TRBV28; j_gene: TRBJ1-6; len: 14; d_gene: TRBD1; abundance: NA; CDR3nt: TGTGCCAGTCAGGGGGCAGGGTTAAGGCCACCCCTCCACTTT; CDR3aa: CASQGAGLRPPLHF
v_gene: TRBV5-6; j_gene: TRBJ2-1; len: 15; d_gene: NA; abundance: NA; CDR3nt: TGTGCCAGCAGCTTGCCAGGGGAACTTTACAATGAGCAGTTCTTC; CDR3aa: CASSLPGELYNEQFF
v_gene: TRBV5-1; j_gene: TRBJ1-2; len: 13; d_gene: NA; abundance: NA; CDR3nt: TGCGCCAGCAGCTTTGAGGCAAGTGATGGCTACACCTTC; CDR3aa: CASSFEASDGYTF